Listed below are T cell receptor beta chains from one sample, sequenced in a study of cytomegalovirus exposure and HLA in healthy donors. Repertoires were generated with immunoSEQ multiplex PCR, while TCRdb's copy carries only in-frame clones and drops some. The top ten clones hold around 7.7% of a sample with over 150,000 clones, roughly 80% of them seen once. Input material: PBMCs. These TCRs come from a woman aged 30 to 39 in good health and CMV-seropositive. Each CDR3 is given with its conserved first and last residue. D genes are given only for firm matches. Clone size is not always given. Where it is, it says once, few, many or a class for expanded clones.

size,length,J,V,D,DNA,CDR3
.,13,TRBJ2-5,TRBV10-3,TRBD2,TGTGCCATCAGTGCGGGACTAGCAGAGACCCAGTACTTC,CAISAGLAETQYF
once,16,TRBJ2-3,TRBV7-9,.,TGTGCCAGCAGCTCTAGGGGGAATAGAGGGGTAAATACGCAGTATTTT,CASSSRGNRGVNTQYF
.,14,TRBJ2-7,TRBV6-5,.,TGTGCCAGCAGTTACGGTAGGAGCACCTACGAGCAGTACTTC,CASSYGRSTYEQYF
.,15,TRBJ2-1,TRBV2,TRBD2,TGTGCCAGCAGTGAAGCGCCAGCGGGGGGCCGTGAGCAGTTCTTC,CASSEAPAGGREQFF
.,15,TRBJ1-1,TRBV5-1,TRBD1,TGCGCCAGCAGCAAATCAGGACAGGGAGGCACTGAAGCTTTCTTT,CASSKSGQGGTEAFF
.,17,TRBJ1-5,TRBV19,TRBD1,TGTGCCAGTAGTAGAGCGGGACAGGGCTGGTCCAATCAGCCCCAGCATTTT,CASSRAGQGWSNQPQHF
.,18,TRBJ2-7,TRBV4-1,TRBD2,TGCGCCAGCAGCCAAGGGATAGCGGGGGGCCGTCAGTCCTACGAGCAGTACTTC,CASSQGIAGGRQSYEQYF
few,14,TRBJ2-7,TRBV5-1,TRBD1,TGCGCCAGCAGCCGGACAGGCCCCGGGTACGAGCAGTACTTC,CASSRTGPGYEQYF
.,14,TRBJ1-1,TRBV19,.,TGTGCCAGTAGTATTTGGGGGCGCAACACTGAAGCTTTCTTT,CASSIWGRNTEAFF
.,14,TRBJ2-7,TRBV28,.,TGTGCCAGCAGGACCCAACCAGGGGTCGACGAGCAGTACTTC,CASRTQPGVDEQYF
.,14,TRBJ2-7,TRBV19,.,TGTGCCAGTACTGCGGGGTTTGGGGCCTACGAGCAGTACTTC,CASTAGFGAYEQYF
.,14,TRBJ2-7,TRBV2,.,TGTGCCAGCAGTGTACAGGGATCCCCCTACGAGCAGTACTTC,CASSVQGSPYEQYF
.,13,TRBJ1-1,TRBV5-4,.,TGTGCCAGCAGGCGGGACTGGAACACTGAAGCTTTCTTT,CASRRDWNTEAFF
.,11,TRBJ2-7,TRBV29-1,.,TGCAGCGTTGCGCGGACCTACGAGCAGTACTTC,CSVARTYEQYF
few,15,TRBJ2-2,TRBV6-1,.,TGTGCCAGCAGTGAAGGGGCAGGGGACACCGGGGAGCTGTTTTTT,CASSEGAGDTGELFF
.,14,TRBJ2-5,TRBV2,TRBD1,TGTGCCAGCAGTGAAGTCAGGGGGCAAGAGACCCAGTACTTC,CASSEVRGQETQYF
.,15,TRBJ1-3,TRBV5-8,.,TGTGCCAGCAGCTTGGAAGGGAGACCAAGAAACACCATATATTTT,CASSLEGRPRNTIYF
.,13,TRBJ2-3,TRBV7-6,.,TGTGCCAGCAGCCCCAGGGGATTAGATACGCAGTATTTT,CASSPRGLDTQYF
.,16,TRBJ1-1,TRBV18,.,TGTGCCAGCTCACCGAACTCCCCGGGAATCAGGACTGAAGCTTTCTTT,CASSPNSPGIRTEAFF
.,15,TRBJ1-2,TRBV7-3,TRBD1,TGTGCCAGCAGCTCCAAGGACAGGGGCAACTATGGCTACACCTTC,CASSSKDRGNYGYTF
.,13,TRBJ1-5,TRBV29-1,TRBD1,TGCAGCGTTGCCGGGACAGGGGATCAGCCCCAGCATTTT,CSVAGTGDQPQHF
.,12,TRBJ2-7,TRBV18,.,TGTGCCAGCAGCAGGGATTTCTACGAGCAGTACTTC,CASSRDFYEQYF
.,14,TRBJ2-2,TRBV19,TRBD1,TGTGCCAGTAGCGGGACAGGGAACACCGGGGAGCTGTTTTTT,CASSGTGNTGELFF
.,14,TRBJ1-1,TRBV5-4,.,TGTGCCAGCAGCCCCGTAGGGGAGGTGACTGAAGCTTTCTTT,CASSPVGEVTEAFF
.,18,TRBJ1-5,TRBV6-1,.,TGTGCCAGCAGTGAATTTCGAGACAGGAACCGTAGCAATCAGCCCCAGCATTTT,CASSEFRDRNRSNQPQHF
.,14,TRBJ2-7,TRBV5-1,.,TGCGCCAGCAGCTTGGGCAGGGTGGTCTACGAGCAGTACTTC,CASSLGRVVYEQYF
few,18,TRBJ2-2,TRBV9,TRBD2,TGTGCCAGCAGCGTATCCTATGGTAGCGGGGCGAACACCGGGGAGCTGTTTTTT,CASSVSYGSGANTGELFF